The entry below describes one TCR beta chain. This sample was taken from a study of blood T cell repertoires in COVID-19. The overall study: The United States, Italy and Spain were the sources of the acute and convalescent COVID-19 samples. The analysed material was cDNA or gDNA that came from T cells, B-cell-depleted T cells, or PBMCs.

Methods used by the authors: Estimation of nucleated cell counts relied on the amplification of reference gene primers. Measured with immunoSEQ multiplex PCR; TCRdb has only the in-frame clones, and not every one. The D gene and trimming were derived from the DNA, and the V and J assignments and clone size from that table. The sample shows 150,000 to 200,000 clones, 84% of them seen only once. Recruited during active infection, patients (from Seattle) were subsequently followed longitudinally. Trimming took 0 bases from V and 5 from J, leaving 10 bases between them. Germline-derived CDR1 and CDR2 are SQVTM and ANQGSEA. The CDR3 extends over 13 amino acids.

Sequencing was done on a sample of peripheral blood. The TCR sequence derives from a woman in her seventies with COVID-19, enrolled during active disease. The chain combines TRBV29-1 with TRBJ2-5; weak D call: TRBD2 (5 bases). Here the CDR3 DNA reads TGCAGCGTTGAAGAGCGGGTTCGGGAGACCCAGTACTTC. Protein: CSVEERVRETQYF. The full variable domain, its missing parts supplied by reference TRBV29-1 and TRBJ2-5, is SAVISQKPSRDICQRGTSLTIQCQVDSQVTMMFWYRQQPGQSLTLIATANQGSEATYESGFVIDKFPISRPNLTFSTLTVSNMSPEDSSIYLCSVEERVRETQYFGPGTRLLVL.